A few counts support the clone carrying this TCR beta chain. The target antigen is unknown. During its preparation, the TCRbeta library received unique molecular identifiers. Via MiXCR, TCRdb re-called the PCR reads, giving one row per CDR3 protein. Among over 85,000 distinct CDR3 sequences listed, 7.5% to 9% were seen once. This specimen belongs to a study of T-cell reconstitution after alpha-beta-depleted transplantation in children. This CDR3 contains 16 residues. CDR1 is SGHRS, CDR2 YFSETQ, per germline. J lost 9 bases, V lost 0 bases, and 8 bases had no gene match. Study results and limitations: T-cell numbers and diversity, one year after transplant, stemmed largely from T cells that were newly produced. By about two months after transplant, alpha-beta T cells reportedly arose from several hundred graft clones that had expanded. Surviving recipient T cells and thymic progenitors produced the high day-60 TCRbeta diversity seen in some patients.

The sample in question was PBMCs, obtained before TCRalphabeta/CD19-depleted stem cell transplant. V gene TRBV5-1 combines with J gene TRBJ1-6; 8 bases agree with TRBD1. This receptor was identified in a boy aged 2-15 years with acute lymphoblastic leukemia, due to receive a stem cell transplant. As DNA, the CDR3 is TGCGCCAGCAGCTTGGGTACTACAGGGGGGGGTTCACCCCTCCACTTT. Protein: CASSLGTTGGGSPLHF.